Below, one TCR beta chain is given with its context. Its antigen remains unidentified. The data derive from a study of blood T cells in healthy people across ages. Whole-study results and caveats: TCR beta diversity tracked closely with naive T cell percentage.

Using a J-beta primer mix together with a sample-barcoded 5' primer, a second PCR was run for roughly 6 to 12 cycles. TCRdb passed the 5' RACE reads through MiXCR, listing each CDR3 protein once. This repertoire shows roughly 1 million distinct CDR3 sequences, under 30% found once; its top ten account for 0.65% to 0.75%. This CDR3 is 15 amino acids long. Germline V gene lookup returns CDR1 LNHNV and CDR2 YYDKDF (reference sequence). Deletions cut 5 bases from V and 3 bases from J, with 13 bases between. The sample also formed part of further work on T cells of mothers and their children. Turning to that study: The authors added sample barcodes and 2-4 random nucleotides using the M1S primer of the second PCR.

The J gene is TRBJ1-4, the V gene TRBV15, with a possible D match to TRBD1 (5 bases). The TCR originated in a girl aged 2 to 9 in good health. The sequenced sample consisted of blood. The CDR3 nucleotides read TGTGCCACCAGCGAGGGGATTGATGCTAATGAAAAACTGTTTTTT. As protein: CATSEGIDANEKLFF.